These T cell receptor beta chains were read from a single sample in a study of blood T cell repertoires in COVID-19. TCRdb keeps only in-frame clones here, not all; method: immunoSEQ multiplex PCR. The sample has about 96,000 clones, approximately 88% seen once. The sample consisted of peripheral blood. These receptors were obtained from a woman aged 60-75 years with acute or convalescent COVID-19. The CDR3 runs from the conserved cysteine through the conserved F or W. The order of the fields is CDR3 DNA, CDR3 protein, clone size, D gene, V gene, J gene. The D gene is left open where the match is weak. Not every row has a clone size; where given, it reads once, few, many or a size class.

TGTGCCAGCAGCCCGACAGCTGGGGAAGTAGGTGGCACTGAAGCTTTCTTT,CASSPTAGEVGGTEAFF,NA,NA,TRBV11-2,TRBJ1-1
TGTGCCAGCAGTTTCGGGTACTATGGCTACACCTTC,CASSFGYYGYTF,NA,NA,TRBV28,TRBJ1-2
TGTGCCAGCAGTAAGGGGACAGTGGGAGAAAAACTGTTTTTT,CASSKGTVGEKLFF,once,TRBD1,TRBV28,TRBJ1-4
TGTGCCAGCAGCGGGGGGGACAGGGGGAACGAGCAGTACTTC,CASSGGDRGNEQYF,NA,TRBD1,TRBV5-4,TRBJ2-7
TGCGCCAGCAGTGAGTCGGGACAGGGGGGCACAGATACGCAGTATTTT,CASSESGQGGTDTQYF,NA,TRBD1,TRBV10-2,TRBJ2-3
TGTGCCAGCAGCTTAGAGAAGGGGCGACAGCCCCAGCATTTT,CASSLEKGRQPQHF,NA,NA,TRBV7-2,TRBJ1-5
TGTGCCACCAGCCACAGACAGGGCGGCAATCAGCCCCAGCATTTT,CATSHRQGGNQPQHF,NA,TRBD1,TRBV15,TRBJ1-5
TGTGCCAGCAGCCCCCACGGGGGGGTCAACACTGAAGCTTTCTTT,CASSPHGGVNTEAFF,NA,NA,TRBV28,TRBJ1-1
TGTGCCAGCAGCTCCAAAATTGCACCTTCTAGCGGGGGGTCCTACAATGAGCAGTTCTTC,CASSSKIAPSSGGSYNEQFF,NA,TRBD2,TRBV11-3,TRBJ2-1
TGTGCCAGCAGTCGGGGTGGCGGCAGGGGGTGGGTTAGCTCCTACGAGCAGTACTTC,CASSRGGGRGWVSSYEQYF,NA,TRBD1,TRBV11-2,TRBJ2-7